This TCR beta chain was sequenced for a study of shared clonotypes between healthy human individuals. The study, taken as a whole, reports: Larger estimated richness was generally recorded for naive subsets relative to memory subsets.

This clone has more than one count but fewer than ten. Its antigen remains unknown. The same CDR3 is also encoded by other DNA sequences in this sample. Genomic DNA of every subset was divided equally among multiple immunoSEQ plates. Study processing details: Owing to the provision of junction-only sequences devoid of quality scores by immunoSEQ, filtering differed. Sequenced by immunoSEQ multiplex PCR; TCRdb stores in-frame clones only, minus some. For V, J and clone size, that table is used; D and trimming come from the DNA. The profile shows about 1,500,000 clones, roughly 95% of them singletons. Donors, healthy HIV-negative adults, lacked recent acute infections or vaccinations. The sequencing input was naive CD4+ T cells sorted from blood. Stated subset: CD45RA+ positively selected. This sequence was found in a young man in good health.

This CDR3 is CASSPGLAGDEQYF. The CDR3 bases are TGTGCCAGCTCACCGGGACTAGCGGGAGACGAGCAGTACTTC. The rearrangement joins TRBV18 to TRBJ2-7, with 14 bases matching TRBD2. CDR3 length: 14 amino acids. The germline CDR1 and CDR2 sequences are KGHSH and LQKENI. With 3 bases clipped from V and 5 bases from J, the junction kept 0 bases outside the gene matches.